The 32 T cell receptor beta chains below were found in one sample sequenced in a study of human T cells and chemical hapten exposure. Regarding time point: pre-sensitization, week 0. The treatment here: therapeutic diphenylcyclopropenone sensitization with weekly scalp DPC. TCRdb reprocessed the RACE reads via MiXCR and lists one record per CDR3 protein. The data contain about 120,000 distinct CDR3 sequences, roughly 13% of them singletons. The sample was whole blood, taken in connection with sensitization to the hapten diphenylcyclopropenone (DPC). Receptor source: a woman between 18 and 29 years old with alopecia areata. Some clones in this sample may be carry-over from other donors' samples.

This clonotype has only a few counts. This chain joins TRBV13 and TRBJ1-4; 9 bases agree with TRBD1. This CDR3 comprises 16 residues. Per germline, CDR1 PRHDT and CDR2 FYEKMQ (reference sequence). After removal of 5 bases from V and 7 bases from J, the junction contained 11 bases not matched to a gene. In DNA, the CDR3 is TGTGCCAGCAGCCAACTCGGGACAGGGCTTGCTGAAAAACTGTTTTTT. Encoded protein: CASSQLGTGLAEKLFF. The variable domain in full, with the rest retrieved from reference TRBV13 and TRBJ1-4, is AAGVIQSPRHLIKEKRETATLKCYPIPRHDTVYWYQQGPGQDPQFLISFYEKMQSDKGSIPDRFSAQQFSDYHSELNMSSLELGDSALYFCASSQLGTGLAEKLFFGSGTQLSVL.

The V and J genes are TRBV28 and TRBJ1-1; D unclear. The CDR3 extends over 13 amino acids. The germline CDR1 and CDR2 sequences are MDHEN and SYDVKM. Trimming cost V 1 base and J 7 bases, with 10 bases left between them. The CDR3, as DNA: TGTGCCAGCAGTTTATCAATACTGCGTGAAGCTTTCTTT. It encodes CASSLSILREAFF.

This clonotype was seen at least ten times. The rearrangement joins TRBV19 to TRBJ2-3; the match to TRBD2 covers 13 bases. CDR3 length: 15 residues. J was trimmed by 6 bases and V by 8 bases; bases with no gene match: 8. Per the germline V gene, CDR1 is LNHDA and CDR2 is SQIVND (reference sequence). The CDR3 protein is CASSRTSGGGDTQYF. DNA for the CDR3: TGTGCCAGTTCGAGGACTAGCGGGGGAGGTGATACGCAGTATTTT.

The V and J genes are TRBV25-1 and TRBJ2-7; TRBD2 is a possible D gene (6 bases). The CDR3 contains 12 residues. Per the germline V gene, CDR1 is MGHDK and CDR2 is SYGVNS. V was pared by 3 bases and J by 7 bases, with 10 bases between. The CDR3 protein is CASSELLAEQYF. Here the CDR3 DNA reads TGTGCCAGCAGTGAGCTTCTAGCGGAGCAGTACTTC.

This chain links TRBV6-6 with TRBJ1-1; 7 nucleotides match TRBD1. Germline V gene sequence: CDR1 MNHNY, CDR2 SVGAGI (reference sequence). With 6 bases clipped from V and 1 base from J, the junction kept 11 bases outside the gene matches. This CDR3 is built from 16 residues. The CDR3 DNA sequence: TGTGCCAGCAGGACCAGACAGGGCGAAAAGAACACTGAAGCTTTCTTT. Its translation: CASRTRQGEKNTEAFF.

The chain uses TRBV5-1 and TRBJ2-7; D not certain. V lost 0 bases to trimming and J lost 2 bases, with 12 bases between them. Germline-derived CDR1 and CDR2 are SGHRS and YFSETQ. This CDR3 contains 15 residues. The CDR3 is CASSLGLGPTYEQYF. In nucleotides, the CDR3 is TGCGCCAGCAGCTTGGGTCTTGGGCCCACCTACGAGCAGTACTTC.

The chain is built from TRBV4-3 and TRBJ2-7; tentative D call: TRBD1 (5 bases). Germline CDR1 LGHNA, CDR2 YSLEER. The V and J ends lost 0 bases and 3 bases respectively, with 9 bases between them. The CDR3 covers 14 residues. CDR3 DNA: TGCGCCAGCAGCCAAGATGGGGCAGGCTACGAGCAGTACTTC. Translating it yields CASSQDGAGYEQYF.

CDR3: CASSKLRQGQYF. In DNA, the CDR3 is TGTGCCAGCAGCAAACTGAGGCAGGGGCAGTACTTC. The chain links TRBV6-2 or TRBV6-3 to TRBJ2-7; TRBD1 might be the D (5 bases). The CDR3 totals 12 residues. V gave up 6 bases and J gave up 9 bases, with 15 bases separating them. CDR1 and CDR2 from the germline V gene are MNHEY and SVGEGT.

This clonotype was observed many times. The V and J genes are TRBV7-2 and TRBJ2-7, with D possibly being TRBD2 (5 bases). Looked up from germline, CDR1 is SGHTA and CDR2 is FQGNSA. V was shortened by 3 bases and J by 5 bases, with 14 bases between the two germline ends. CDR3 length: 14 residues. CDR3 bases: TGTGCCAGCAGCTTGGGTGCGGGTTCTCACGAGCAGTACTTC. It codes for CASSLGAGSHEQYF.

This clonotype was detected a few times. The J gene is TRBJ2-1, the V gene TRBV7-9; D remains ambiguous. The CDR3 has 14 amino acids. Per the germline V gene, CDR1 is SEHNR and CDR2 is FQNEAQ (reference sequence). Trimming stripped 5 bases from V and 5 bases from J, with 13 bases between. This CDR3 is CASSPPYANNEQFF. The CDR3 nucleotides are TGTGCCAGCAGCCCGCCGTACGCCAACAATGAGCAGTTCTTC.

This clonotype was seen a few times. The chain combines TRBV20-1 with TRBJ2-3, with a weak D call TRBD2 (5 bases). V was trimmed by 6 bases and J by 1 base, leaving 17 bases between them. Looked up from germline, CDR1 is DFQATT and CDR2 is SNEGSKA (reference sequence). This CDR3 region has 15 residues. CDR3 coding DNA: TGCAGTGCCACGATCCGAGCGGACGGCACAGATACGCAGTATTTT. Translated, it gives CSATIRADGTDTQYF.

This clonotype was seen a handful of times. This chain connects TRBV3-1 to TRBJ2-2, with 10 nucleotides matching TRBD2. Germline V gene lookup returns CDR1 LGHDT and CDR2 YNNKEL (reference sequence). This CDR3 has 17 amino acids. V was pared by 3 bases and J by 6 bases, with 10 bases of the junction left unmatched. The CDR3 protein is CASSHAGTSVFAGELFF. In nucleotides, the CDR3 is TGTGCCAGCAGCCATGCCGGGACTAGCGTTTTTGCCGGGGAGCTGTTTTTT.

A few counts support this clonotype. The chain combines TRBV7-8 with TRBJ1-4; D not certain. Germline V CDR1 and CDR2: SGHVS, FQNEAQ. The CDR3 sequence is 14 residues long. V lost 5 bases to trimming and J lost 0 bases, with 7 bases between them. This chain's CDR3 is CASSHFSTNEKLFF. The CDR3 nucleotides are TGTGCCAGCAGCCATTTTTCAACTAATGAAAAACTGTTTTTT.

Only a few counts were recorded for this clonotype. V is TRBV4-2 and J is TRBJ2-1, with a tentative D call TRBD2 (5 bases). The V end lost 0 bases, the J end lost 9 bases, and 9 bases lay between the germline ends. From germline, CDR1 is LGHNA and CDR2 YNFKEQ. CDR3 length: 13 residues. Written as DNA, the CDR3 is TGTGCCAGCAGCCAAGAGAGGGTACTTGAGCAGTTCTTC. It is translated as CASSQERVLEQFF.

V is TRBV4-3 and J is TRBJ2-2, with unresolved D. This CDR3 is built from 16 residues. CDR1 LGHNA and CDR2 YSLEER come from the germline V gene. V dropped 0 bases and J dropped 4 bases, with 12 bases sitting between them. The CDR3 DNA sequence: TGCGCCAGCAGCCAAGAAAAGGACCAGTCCACCGGGGAGCTGTTTTTT. Translating it yields CASSQEKDQSTGELFF.

The rearrangement links TRBV29-1 to TRBJ1-1, with 7 bases fitting TRBD1. Trimming cost V 2 bases and J 1 base; bases outside gene matches: 4. Germline V lookup: CDR1 SQVTM, CDR2 ANQGSEA. This CDR3 is 14 amino acids long. CDR3 in amino acids: CSVERRQGNTEAFF. CDR3 nucleotide sequence: TGCAGCGTTGAAAGGCGACAGGGGAACACTGAAGCTTTCTTT.

This clonotype was recorded many times. The chain is built from TRBV14 and TRBJ1-2; 9 nucleotides line up with TRBD1. Germline V gene sequence: CDR1 SGHDN, CDR2 FVKESK. J was trimmed by 4 bases and V by 5 bases; bases with no gene match: 8. The CDR3 is made up of 15 amino acids. This chain's CDR3 is CASSIRQGDLYGYTF. In nucleotides, the CDR3 is TGTGCCAGCAGCATACGACAGGGGGACCTCTATGGCTACACCTTC.

This clonotype was detected only a few times. The rearrangement uses TRBV5-1 and TRBJ1-1; D unresolved. Trimming left V 2 bases short and J 1 base short, with 9 bases between. The CDR3 is 14 amino acids. Per germline, CDR1 SGHRS and CDR2 YFSETQ. The CDR3 DNA sequence: TGCGCCAGCAGCTTAGTCACGCCGAACACTGAAGCTTTCTTT. Residues: CASSLVTPNTEAFF.

This clonotype was observed at least ten times. This chain links TRBV6-2 or TRBV6-3 with TRBJ2-1; D may be TRBD1 (8 bases). With 6 bases removed from V and 4 bases from J, the gap between germline ends came to 10 bases. The germline V gene encodes CDR1 MNHEY and CDR2 SVGEGT. The CDR3 extends over 13 amino acids. The CDR3 sequence: CASRQGGYNEQFF. Written as DNA, the CDR3 is TGTGCCAGCAGACAGGGGGGGTACAATGAGCAGTTCTTC.

On this clonotype itself: Since a much larger clone is just one base distant, this may be a read error. The chain's CDR3 is CASSLDPAKNILYF. The CDR3 DNA reads as TGTGCCAGCAGTTTGGACCCAGCCAAAAACATTCTGTACTTC. The chain is built from TRBV12-3 or TRBV12-4 and TRBJ2-4; D call uncertain. The CDR3 consists of 14 residues.

Here the CDR3 DNA reads TGCAGTGCTAGAGACGTGGGAGATACGCAGTATTTT. Translated, it gives CSARDVGDTQYF. The chain employs TRBV20-1 and TRBJ2-3; D gene uncertain. Germline loops: CDR1 DFQATT, CDR2 SNEGSKA (reference sequence). The CDR3 contains 12 residues. The V end lost 0 bases, the J end lost 5 bases, and 6 bases lay between the germline ends.

The rearrangement uses TRBV3-1 and TRBJ1-6; D remains unclear. Trimming cost V 1 base and J 7 bases, with 11 bases left between them. This CDR3 region has 15 residues. The germline CDR1 and CDR2 sequences are LGHDT and YNNKEL (reference sequence). The CDR3 sequence: CASSQGRGLNSPLHF. CDR3 DNA sequence: TGTGCCAGCAGCCAAGGCCGGGGTTTGAATTCACCCCTCCACTTT.

This chain uses TRBV3-2 with TRBJ2-1; TRBD1 is taken as the D call from the table, unchecked against the DNA. TRBV3-2 has pseudogene status. The CDR3 has 17 residues. CDR3 loop: CASSPNPSGNGNNEQFF. The CDR3 coding sequence is TGTGCCAGCAGCCCCAATCCGTCAGGGAATGGCAACAATGAGCAGTTCTTC.

This chain connects TRBV5-6 to TRBJ2-3, with D tentatively TRBD1 or TRBD2 (5 bases each). Trimming took off 2 bases at V and 4 bases at J, with 8 bases between the two ends. The V gene's germline CDR1 is SGHDT and CDR2 YYEEEE. The CDR3 sequence is 13 residues long. The CDR3 here is CASSLGTPDTQYF. In DNA form, the CDR3 reads TGTGCCAGCAGCTTAGGGACCCCAGATACGCAGTATTTT. The complete variable domain, with remaining parts taken from reference TRBV5-6 and TRBJ2-3, reads DAGVTQSPTHLIKTRGQQVTLRCSPKSGHDTVSWYQQALGQGPQFIFQYYEEEERQRGNFPDRFSGHQFPNYSSELNVNALLLGDSALYLCASSLGTPDTQYFGPGTRLTVL.

This clonotype was found a few times. V usage is TRBV7-8 and J usage is TRBJ2-2; the D is unclear. V lost 2 bases, J lost 7 bases, and 5 bases lay in between. Germline V gene data show CDR1 as SGHVS and CDR2 as FQNEAQ. The CDR3 length is 12 residues. CDR3 sequence reads: CASSLRVGELFF. CDR3 DNA: TGTGCCAGCAGCTTAAGGGTCGGGGAGCTGTTTTTT.

The chain employs TRBV4-3 and TRBJ1-2; D uncertain. There are 14 residues in the CDR3. Trimming cost V 0 bases and J 4 bases, with 9 bases left between them. Germline CDR1 is LGHNA and CDR2 is YSLEER. CDR3 in amino acids: CASSQEHSTYGYTF. DNA of the CDR3: TGCGCCAGCAGCCAAGAGCACAGTACCTATGGCTACACCTTC.

The sample holds many counts of this clonotype. V usage is TRBV5-1 and J usage is TRBJ2-6; tentatively, D is TRBD1 (6 bases). The germline gives CDR1 SGHRS, CDR2 YFSETQ. Trimming took 4 bases from V and 2 from J, leaving 13 bases between them. The CDR3 totals 16 residues. The CDR3, as DNA: TGCGCCAGCAGCGGAGGACAGCTCCCTGGGGCCAACGTCCTGACTTTC. Its protein is CASSGGQLPGANVLTF.

The gene calls are TRBV7-9 and TRBJ2-1, with 8 positions matching TRBD2. The junction had 4 bases not matched to a gene; V was cut back by 5 bases and J by 1 base. The CDR3 has 15 residues. The germline gives CDR1 SEHNR, CDR2 FQNEAQ (reference sequence). CDR3 protein: CASSPRLASYNEQFF. The CDR3 DNA reads TGTGCCAGCAGCCCACGACTAGCGTCCTACAATGAGCAGTTCTTC.

This clonotype was seen at least ten times. The rearrangement joins TRBV4-3 to TRBJ1-4, with TRBD1 as a possible D gene (6 bases). CDR1 and CDR2 (germline): LGHNA, YSLEER. The CDR3 covers 16 residues. V lost 7 bases and J 3 bases, leaving 18 bases between the germline ends. The CDR3: CASMKRGARANEKLFF. The DNA of the CDR3 is TGCGCCAGCATGAAAAGGGGGGCGCGCGCTAATGAAAAACTGTTTTTT.

This clonotype has at least ten counts. In DNA form, the CDR3 reads TGTGCCATCAGTTCAGCGGGGGATACGCAGTATTTT. Its protein is CAISSAGDTQYF. The chain is built from TRBV10-3 and TRBJ2-3, with 7 nucleotides matching TRBD2. V was clipped by 5 bases and J by 6 bases; unmatched bases: 2. This CDR3 is built from 12 residues. Germline CDR1 ENHRY, CDR2 SYGVKD.

The chain recombines TRBV5-8 with TRBJ2-5, with 14 bases identical to TRBD2. V shed 2 bases and J 9 bases; nucleotides not matched to a gene: 12. In germline, CDR1 is SGHTS, CDR2 YDEGEE. CDR3 size: 17 residues. The CDR3 loop reads CASSLFGRGTSGGPQYF. The CDR3 nucleotides are TGTGCCAGCAGCTTATTTGGCAGGGGGACTAGCGGGGGACCCCAGTACTTC.

V is TRBV20-1 and J is TRBJ1-1; D is unclear. Trimming pared 3 bases from V and 0 bases from J, leaving 8 bases between. This CDR3 is built from 13 residues. In germline, CDR1 is DFQATT, CDR2 SNEGSKA (reference sequence). The CDR3 is CSARYSLNTEAFF. DNA of the CDR3: TGCAGTGCTAGGTACAGTCTGAACACTGAAGCTTTCTTT.